A single sample is the source of the 6 T cell receptor beta chains below, sequenced in a study of blood T cell repertoires in COVID-19. Sequenced by immunoSEQ multiplex PCR; TCRdb stores in-frame clones only, minus some. In the table there are around 40,000 clones, 65% to 90% of which are singletons. What was sequenced was peripheral blood. The receptors were sampled from a human donor in a cohort sampled during active COVID-19.

The chain uses TRBV9 and TRBJ2-3; the D is unclear. This CDR3 is 14 amino acids long. The germline V gene encodes CDR1 SGDLS and CDR2 YYNGEE. V was pared by 0 bases and J by 2 bases, with 7 bases between. For the CDR3, the DNA is TGTGCCAGCAGCGTAGGCAGGTACACAGATACGCAGTATTTT. Amino acids: CASSVGRYTDTQYF.

The chain is built from TRBV27 and TRBJ1-2; 10 bases align to TRBD1. The CDR3 is made up of 15 amino acids. The ends lost 0 bases at V and 6 bases at J; junction bases unmatched: 4. Germline values: CDR1 MNHEY, CDR2 SMNVEV (reference sequence). CDR3 coding DNA: TGTGCCAGCAGTTTATCTTGGGACAGGGGTCATGGCTACACCTTC. Translating gives CASSLSWDRGHGYTF.

The rearrangement joins TRBV7-3 to TRBJ2-5; D is ambiguous. There are 13 residues in the CDR3. The ends were cut back, 1 base at V and 4 bases at J, with 7 bases in the middle. Germline CDR1 SGHTA, CDR2 FQGTGA. The CDR3 DNA reads as TGTGCCAGCAGCTTAATGAAGCTAGAGACCCAGTACTTC. This encodes CASSLMKLETQYF.

The rearrangement uses TRBV6-5 and TRBJ1-5; TRBD1 matches at 7 bases. CDR1 is MNHEY, CDR2 SVGAGI, per germline. The ends lost 2 bases at V and 5 bases at J; junction bases unmatched: 6. This CDR3 has 15 amino acids. CDR3 coding DNA: TGTGCCAGCAGTTACAACAGGGGACTCGATCAGCCCCAGCATTTT. Residues: CASSYNRGLDQPQHF.

This sequence joins TRBV29-1 and TRBJ2-7; possibly TRBD2 for D (7 bases). The CDR3 runs 14 residues. The ends were cut back, 3 bases at V and 5 bases at J, with 17 bases in the middle. Looked up from germline, CDR1 is SQVTM and CDR2 is ANQGSEA. The CDR3 bases are TGCAGCGTTGAGGAAGGGGGGGCCCAGAACGAGCAGTACTTC. Its translation is CSVEEGGAQNEQYF.

The CDR3 protein is CASSTSEGTGEKLFF. The DNA for the CDR3 is TGTGCCAGCAGCACCAGCGAAGGGACAGGGGAAAAACTGTTTTTT. This sequence joins TRBV9 and TRBJ1-4, with 9 nucleotides matching TRBD1. This CDR3 is built from 15 residues. Trimming took 4 bases from V and 8 from J; bases not matched to a gene: 9. The germline gives CDR1 SGDLS, CDR2 YYNGEE.